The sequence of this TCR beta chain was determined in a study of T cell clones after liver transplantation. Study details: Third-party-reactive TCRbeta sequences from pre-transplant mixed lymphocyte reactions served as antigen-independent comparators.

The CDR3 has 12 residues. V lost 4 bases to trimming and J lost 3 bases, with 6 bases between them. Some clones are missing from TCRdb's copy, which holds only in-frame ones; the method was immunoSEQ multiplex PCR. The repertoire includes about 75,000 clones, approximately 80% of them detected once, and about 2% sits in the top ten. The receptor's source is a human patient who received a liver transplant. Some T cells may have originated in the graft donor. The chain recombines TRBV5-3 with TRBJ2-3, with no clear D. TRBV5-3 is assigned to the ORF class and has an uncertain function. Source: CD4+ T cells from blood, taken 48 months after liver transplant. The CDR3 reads CARSPLTDTQYF. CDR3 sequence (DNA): TGTGCCAGAAGCCCCTTGACAGATACGCAGTATTTT.